This TCR beta chain stems from a study of Graves' ophthalmopathy and Graves' hyperthyroidism. Amplification of the TCR beta CDR3 regions used RNA transcripts (as template). The workflow started with a first-round RT-PCR run with HTBI primers and then moved on to a second-round multiplex PCR. MiXCR, applied by TCRdb to the multiplex PCR reads, yields one record per CDR3 protein. The table has under 400,000 distinct CDR3 sequences, about 17% seen once. This clonotype came up many times. No antigen is known for it. V lost 4 bases to trimming and J lost 4 bases, with 8 bases between them. CDR3 size: 12 residues. The V gene's germline CDR1 is SGDLS and CDR2 YYNGEE. Study observations and caveats: Blood also harbored most expanded thyroid clonotypes above 0.001 frequency.

The clonotype was recovered from an adult man with Graves' ophthalmopathy. The chain employs TRBV9 and TRBJ1-1; no reliable D call. Specimen: peripheral blood. The CDR3 loop is CASSTQGTEAFF. CDR3 in DNA: TGTGCCAGCAGCACTCAAGGCACTGAAGCTTTCTTT.